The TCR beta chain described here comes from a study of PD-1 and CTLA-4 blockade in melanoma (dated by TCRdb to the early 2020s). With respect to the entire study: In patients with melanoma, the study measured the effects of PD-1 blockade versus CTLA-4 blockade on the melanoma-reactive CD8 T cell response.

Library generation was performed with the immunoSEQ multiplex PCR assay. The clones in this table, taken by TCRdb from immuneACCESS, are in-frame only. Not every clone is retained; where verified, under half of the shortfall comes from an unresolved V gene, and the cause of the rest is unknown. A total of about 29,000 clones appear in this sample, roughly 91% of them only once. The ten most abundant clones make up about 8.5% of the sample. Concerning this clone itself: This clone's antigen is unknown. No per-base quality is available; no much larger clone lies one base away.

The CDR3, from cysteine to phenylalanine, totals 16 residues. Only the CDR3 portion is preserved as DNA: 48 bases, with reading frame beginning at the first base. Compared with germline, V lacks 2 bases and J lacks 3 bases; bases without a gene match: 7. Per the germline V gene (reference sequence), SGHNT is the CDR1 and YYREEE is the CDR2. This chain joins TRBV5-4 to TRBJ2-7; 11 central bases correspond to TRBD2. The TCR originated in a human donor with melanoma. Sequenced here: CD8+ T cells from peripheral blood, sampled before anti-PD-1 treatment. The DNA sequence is TGTGCCAGCAGCTTAAGGCCCACTAGCGGGAGCTACGAGCAGTACTTC. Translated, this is CASSLRPTSGSYEQYF. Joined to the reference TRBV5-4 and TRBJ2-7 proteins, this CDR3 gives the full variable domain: ETGVTQSPTHLIKTRGQQVTLRCSSQSGHNTVSWYQQALGQGPQFIFQYYREEENGRGNFPPRFSGLQFPNYSSELNVNALELDDSALYLCASSLRPTSGSYEQYFGPGTRLTVT.